The 4 T cell receptor beta chains below all came from one sample that was sequenced in a study of OX40 agonist ivuxolimab in advanced cancers. Libraries were prepared by immunoSEQ multiplex PCR; TCRdb keeps only in-frame clonotypes and omits some of them. In the table there are roughly 68,000 clones, 89% of which are singletons. Here the sequenced sample was CD4+ or CD8+ T cells sorted from blood, taken in a trial of the OX40 agonist ivuxolimab. The receptors stem from an adult with an advanced solid tumor such as melanoma, head and neck, liver or kidney cancer.

The chain employs TRBV30 and TRBJ1-5; TRBD1 matches at 9 bases. The CDR3 is 15 amino acids. The germline gives CDR1 GTSNPN, CDR2 SVGIG (reference sequence). V lost 3 bases, J lost 6 bases, and 9 bases stayed unmatched. This CDR3 reads CAWSSGTGRSQPQHF. CDR3 DNA sequence: TGTGCCTGGAGCTCCGGGACAGGGAGAAGTCAGCCCCAGCATTTT. The full variable domain, with the rest looked up from reference TRBV30 and TRBJ1-5, is SQTIHQWPATLVQPVGSPLSLECTVEGTSNPNLYWYRQAAGRGLQLLFYSVGIGQISSEVPQNLSASRPQDRQFILSSKKLLLSDSGFYLCAWSSGTGRSQPQHFGDGTRLSIL.

The table lists this clone with a count of one. V and J are TRBV6-6 and TRBJ2-7; 9 nucleotides align to TRBD2. The trim removed 7 bases at V and 6 bases at J, leaving 10 bases unmatched. CDR1 is MNHNY and CDR2 is SVGAGI in the germline V gene (reference sequence). This CDR3 is built from 14 residues. This CDR3 is CASMGASGVGEQYF. As DNA, the CDR3 is TGTGCCAGCATGGGGGCTAGCGGGGTCGGCGAGCAGTACTTC.

The chain recombines TRBV28 with TRBJ1-5, with D unresolved. The CDR3 has 12 residues. Trimming removed 7 bases at V and 4 bases at J, with 8 bases between. Germline V gene data show CDR1 as MDHEN and CDR2 as SYDVKM. The CDR3 nucleotides read TGTGCCAGCAACTATATAAATCAGCCCCAGCATTTT. Encoded protein: CASNYINQPQHF.

V and J are TRBV10-1 and TRBJ2-2; D gene uncertain. The CDR3 totals 16 residues. CDR1 and CDR2 (germline): WNHNN, SYGVQD (reference sequence). Between the trimmed V and J ends, which lost 5 bases and 0 bases, there was a span of 13 bases. The CDR3 is CASSWAETSNTGELFF. CDR3 in DNA: TGCGCCAGCAGTTGGGCGGAGACTTCGAACACCGGGGAGCTGTTTTTT.